This T cell receptor beta chain was found in a study of blood T cell repertoires in COVID-19. Repertoires were generated with immunoSEQ multiplex PCR, while TCRdb's copy carries only in-frame clones and drops some. This table has 150,000 or so clones, 55% to 75% appearing once. The CDR3 spans 12 residues. After removal of 6 bases from V and 8 bases from J, the junction contained 6 bases not matched to a gene. Germline-derived CDR1 and CDR2 are SQVTM and ANQGSEA. The chain couples TRBV29-1 to TRBJ2-7; 11 bases map to TRBD1. Source material: peripheral blood. The source of this sequence is a woman in her 70s with acute or convalescent COVID-19. The CDR3 region is CSVLGQGGKQYF. In nucleotides, the CDR3 is TGCAGCGTCCTGGGACAGGGGGGAAAGCAGTACTTC.